A single sample gave rise to the 32 T cell receptor beta chains below, sequenced in a study of T cell repertoires in cytomegalovirus infection. In TCRdb, the reads were re-called with MiXCR into one record per CDR3 protein. The profile shows 200,000 or so distinct CDR3 sequences, approximately 30% of them singletons. The sample consisted of PBMCs. The receptors originated from a human donor in good health (CMV status not recorded). Some clones in this sample may be carry-over from other donors' samples.

The chain recombines TRBV4-1 with TRBJ2-7, with TRBD1 as a possible D gene (7 bases). The CDR3 contains 16 residues. Trimming removed 0 bases from V and 7 bases from J, with 19 bases in between. Germline-derived CDR1 and CDR2 are MGHRA and YSYEKL. The CDR3 nucleotides read TGCGCCAGCAGCCAAGATGCGGGGCAGGGGGGTTATGAGCAGTACTTC. As protein: CASSQDAGQGGYEQYF.

This clonotype occurred a few times. The V call is TRBV6-2 or TRBV6-3, the J call TRBJ2-5; D may be TRBD1 or TRBD2 (6 bases each). This CDR3 is 18 amino acids long. Trimming took off 0 bases at V and 1 base at J, with 18 bases between the two ends. Germline lookup yields CDR1 MNHEY and CDR2 SVGEGT. The CDR3 region is CASSYSVGGRAPQETQYF. Written as DNA, the CDR3 is TGTGCCAGCAGTTACTCCGTAGGGGGGCGCGCCCCCCAAGAGACCCAGTACTTC.

In regard to this clonotype: No conserved phenylalanine or tryptophan ends this CDR3, so it is likely a read error. The DNA is left out, because the CDR3 cannot be placed on it with certainty; the CDR3 is given as TCRdb lists it. The V and J genes are TRBV7-2 and TRBJ2-7; TRBD1 was called by the table and not checked on the DNA. The CDR3 spans 13 amino acids, including both terminal residues. Per the germline V gene, CDR1 is SGHTA and CDR2 is FQGNSA. CDR3 region: CASSPSPGYEQYL.

In its sample, this clonotype was seen many times. The chain carries TRBV7-2 and TRBJ1-5; TRBD1 aligns across 7 bases. J lost 0 bases, V lost 5 bases, and 4 bases had no gene match. Germline CDR1 reads SGHTA; CDR2 reads FQGNSA. The CDR3 totals 15 residues. The CDR3 sequence: CASSGTVYSNQPQHF. As DNA, the CDR3 is TGTGCCAGCAGCGGGACAGTTTATAGCAATCAGCCCCAGCATTTT. The whole variable domain, filled in from reference TRBV7-2 and TRBJ1-5, reads GAGVSQSPSNKVTEKGKDVELRCDPISGHTALYWYRQSLGQGLEFLIYFQGNSAPDKSGLPSDRFSAERTGGSVSTLTIQRTQQEDSAVYLCASSGTVYSNQPQHFGDGTRLSIL.

The chain joins TRBV15 to TRBJ2-1; possible D gene TRBD2, 7 bases. CDR1 is LNHNV and CDR2 is YYDKDF in the germline V gene (reference sequence). The CDR3 consists of 15 residues. The ends were cut back, 6 bases at V and 0 bases at J, with 12 bases in the middle. CDR3 sequence reads: CATSPGGLSYNEQFF. The CDR3, as DNA: TGTGCCACCAGTCCGGGGGGCCTCTCCTACAATGAGCAGTTCTTC.

The genes are TRBV30 and TRBJ1-5; the D is unclear. Germline assignment: CDR1 GTSNPN and CDR2 SVGIG (reference sequence). Trimming pared 1 base from V and 0 bases from J, leaving 7 bases between. The CDR3 totals 14 residues. This chain's CDR3 is CAWSEQNSNQPQHF. The CDR3 coding sequence is TGTGCCTGGAGTGAACAGAATAGCAATCAGCCCCAGCATTTT.

In this sample, this clonotype turned up a few times. This chain joins TRBV4-1 and TRBJ1-5, with D maybe TRBD1 (5 bases). V lost 3 bases and J lost 4, with 10 bases in between. Germline V CDR1 and CDR2: MGHRA, YSYEKL. The CDR3 is 14 amino acids. The CDR3 loop reads CASSQGEGNQPQHF. Written as DNA, the CDR3 is TGCGCCAGCAGCCAGGGGGAAGGAAATCAGCCCCAGCATTTT.

This rearrangement joins TRBV7-8 to TRBJ2-6; 7 bases align to TRBD1. After removal of 7 bases from V and 1 base from J, the junction contained 13 bases not matched to a gene. From germline, CDR1 is SGHVS and CDR2 FQNEAQ. This CDR3 has 18 residues. CDR3 region: CASTGSDRAPSGANVLTF. The CDR3 nucleotides read TGTGCCAGCACCGGCTCCGACAGGGCCCCATCTGGGGCCAACGTCCTGACTTTC.

This clonotype has a handful of counts. V usage is TRBV19 and J usage is TRBJ2-6, with D unclear. Trimming shortened V by 8 bases and J by 0 bases, and 5 bases separated the two germline ends. The V gene's germline CDR1 is LNHDA and CDR2 SQIVND (reference sequence). The CDR3 has 13 amino acids. The DNA of the CDR3 is TGTGCCAGTGAAACCTCTGGGGCCAACGTCCTGACTTTC. Amino acid sequence: CASETSGANVLTF.

In this sample, this clonotype turned up a few times. The rearrangement uses TRBV4-1 and TRBJ2-1; no clear D gene. In germline, CDR1 is MGHRA, CDR2 YSYEKL. Trimming left V 1 base short and J 5 bases short, with 18 bases between. CDR3 size: 17 residues. The CDR3 here is CASSQVTGTPLNNEQFF. CDR3 bases: TGCGCCAGCAGCCAAGTCACCGGTACCCCCCTTAACAATGAGCAGTTCTTC.

This clonotype came up a few times. The chain carries TRBV6-9 and TRBJ2-5; TRBD2 agrees at 9 bases. V lost 11 bases, J lost 4 bases, and 8 bases stayed unmatched. CDR3 length: 13 residues. Germline CDR1 is MNHGY and CDR2 is SVAAGI. The CDR3 is CASGSGGSETQYF. CDR3 bases: TGTGCCTCGGGTAGCGGGGGATCAGAGACCCAGTACTTC.

This clonotype was counted at least ten times. V usage is TRBV7-3 and J usage is TRBJ2-3; 11 bases line up with TRBD2. V trimming: 5 bases; J trimming: 5 bases; junction bases outside the gene matches: 6. The CDR3 runs to 15 residues. CDR1 and CDR2 (germline): SGHTA, FQGTGA. This CDR3 reads CASSLGTSGRDTQYF. CDR3 coding DNA: TGTGCCAGCAGCCTCGGGACTAGCGGAAGAGATACGCAGTATTTT.

The chain joins TRBV7-2 to TRBJ2-2; a possible D gene is TRBD1 (6 bases). The CDR3 spans 15 residues. Germline-derived CDR1 and CDR2 are SGHTA and FQGNSA. Trimming pared 1 base from V and 3 bases from J, leaving 9 bases between. CDR3 sequence: CASSLDRVYTGELFF. The CDR3, as DNA: TGTGCCAGCAGCTTAGACAGGGTCTACACCGGGGAGCTGTTTTTT.

This clonotype was seen many times. The V call is TRBV7-2, the J call TRBJ1-1; tentatively, D is TRBD1 (5 bases). The CDR3 is made up of 16 amino acids. Germline CDR1 reads SGHTA; CDR2 reads FQGNSA. The V gene lost 4 bases and the J gene lost 1 base, with 16 bases spanning the gap. This CDR3 is CASSSPRGITNTEAFF. Written as DNA, the CDR3 is TGTGCCAGCAGCTCCCCGAGGGGCATCACGAACACTGAAGCTTTCTTT.

The chain carries TRBV2 and TRBJ2-7; TRBD1 agrees at 8 bases. V shed 4 bases and J 3 bases; nucleotides not matched to a gene: 5. This CDR3 comprises 14 residues. The germline gives CDR1 SNHLY, CDR2 FYNNEI. Written as DNA, the CDR3 is TGTGCCAGCAGTGCGACAGGGGCTGGCTACGAGCAGTACTTC. Translation: CASSATGAGYEQYF.

V gene TRBV7-3 combines with J gene TRBJ2-7; tentatively, D is TRBD1 (6 bases). The V end lost 5 bases, the J end lost 2 bases, and 13 bases lay between the germline ends. Germline-derived CDR1 and CDR2 are SGHTA and FQGTGA. CDR3 length equals 14 residues. CDR3 protein: CASSPLTGPYEQYF. CDR3 DNA sequence: TGTGCCAGCAGCCCGCTGACAGGACCCTACGAGCAGTACTTC.

This sequence joins TRBV29-1 and TRBJ2-1; TRBD1 agrees at 10 bases. After removal of 3 bases from V and 2 bases from J, the junction contained 1 base not matched to a gene. The germline V gene encodes CDR1 SQVTM and CDR2 ANQGSEA. This CDR3 region has 14 residues. Written as DNA, the CDR3 is TGCAGCGTTGATGGGACAGGGGCCTACAATGAGCAGTTCTTC. It specifies CSVDGTGAYNEQFF.

Of note for this clonotype: This may be a read error: a much more frequent sequence differs by one nucleotide. No conserved phenylalanine or tryptophan ends this CDR3, so it is likely a read error. The chain is built from TRBV7-6 and TRBJ1-1; unclear D gene. The germline gives CDR1 SGHVS, CDR2 FNYEAQ. The CDR3 is 13 residues long. Deletions cut 4 bases from V and 3 bases from J, with 9 bases between. CDR3 protein: CASSSLRDTEAFL. CDR3 sequence (DNA): TGTGCCAGCAGCTCCTTGAGAGACACTGAAGCTTTCCTT.

This sequence joins TRBV7-2 and TRBJ2-5, with 8 bases identical to TRBD1. Germline V lookup: CDR1 SGHTA, CDR2 FQGNSA. After removal of 10 bases from V and 9 bases from J, the junction contained 7 bases not matched to a gene. The CDR3 spans 11 residues. The CDR3 DNA reads TGTGCCAACAGGGGGATTTGGGCCCAGTACTTC. Protein sequence: CANRGIWAQYF.

This sequence joins TRBV10-1 and TRBJ1-1, with D unresolved. The CDR3 is 13 amino acids. In germline, CDR1 is WNHNN, CDR2 SYGVQD (reference sequence). Trimming pared 0 bases from V and 7 bases from J, leaving 9 bases between. CDR3 loop: CASSESTGNEAFF. As DNA, the CDR3 is TGCGCCAGCAGTGAGTCGACCGGGAATGAAGCTTTCTTT.

In this sample, this clonotype turned up a few times. CDR3 nucleotide sequence: TGTGCCAGCAGCCAAGCCTCCACAGATACGCAGTATTTT. Translation: CASSQASTDTQYF. This chain uses TRBV14 with TRBJ2-3, with D uncertain. The V and J ends lost 1 base and 2 bases respectively, with 4 bases between them. The CDR3 length is 13 residues. Germline values: CDR1 SGHDN, CDR2 FVKESK.

The V call is TRBV29-1, the J call TRBJ2-1; 9 positions match TRBD2. Germline CDR1 is SQVTM and CDR2 is ANQGSEA. The CDR3 length is 13 residues. Trimming removed 4 bases from V and 9 bases from J; junction bases left unmatched: 7. In DNA, the CDR3 is TGCAGCGTTGTACGCGGGGGGGCCGGTGAGCAGTTCTTC. This encodes CSVVRGGAGEQFF.

The rearrangement links TRBV20-1 to TRBJ2-5; tentative D call: TRBD2 (5 bases). CDR1 is DFQATT, CDR2 SNEGSKA, per germline (reference sequence). CDR3 length: 13 amino acids. Trimming removed 5 bases from V and 2 bases from J, with 12 bases in between. DNA for the CDR3: TGCAGTGCTCTCTTACTAGTACAAGAGACCCAGTACTTC. Its translation is CSALLLVQETQYF.

V gene TRBV19 combines with J gene TRBJ1-1, with 8 bases that match TRBD1. J was trimmed by 5 bases and V by 10 bases; bases with no gene match: 9. In germline, CDR1 is LNHDA, CDR2 SQIVND (reference sequence). CDR3 size: 13 residues. This CDR3 is CATFDRGWTEAFF. As DNA, the CDR3 is TGTGCCACATTCGACAGGGGATGGACTGAAGCTTTCTTT.

The genes are TRBV29-1 and TRBJ1-5; D possibly corresponds to TRBD1 (6 bases). CDR1 and CDR2 from the germline V gene are SQVTM and ANQGSEA. This CDR3 has 13 amino acids. V dropped 5 bases and J dropped 6 bases, with 14 bases sitting between them. CDR3 sequence: CSVSTGRVQPQHF. DNA of the CDR3: TGCAGCGTTTCCACAGGGAGGGTTCAGCCCCAGCATTTT.

This clonotype was detected only a few times. The rearrangement joins TRBV7-2 to TRBJ2-3; D gene unclear. V lost 1 base, J lost 1 base, and 6 bases lay in between. There are 14 residues in the CDR3. Germline loops: CDR1 SGHTA, CDR2 FQGNSA. This chain's CDR3 is CASSLVFRTDTQYF. The CDR3 DNA is TGTGCCAGCAGCTTAGTCTTCCGCACAGATACGCAGTATTTT. The variable domain in full, completed from reference TRBV7-2 and TRBJ2-3, reads GAGVSQSPSNKVTEKGKDVELRCDPISGHTALYWYRQSLGQGLEFLIYFQGNSAPDKSGLPSDRFSAERTGGSVSTLTIQRTQQEDSAVYLCASSLVFRTDTQYFGPGTRLTVL.

The rearrangement joins TRBV7-3 to TRBJ2-2; 7 nucleotides align to TRBD1. Germline loops: CDR1 SGHTA, CDR2 FQGTGA. J was trimmed by 1 base and V by 5 bases; bases with no gene match: 4. The length of the CDR3 is 15 residues. Written as DNA, the CDR3 is TGTGCCAGCAGCGAGAACAGGGGGAACACCGGGGAGCTGTTTTTT. As protein: CASSENRGNTGELFF.

In its sample, this clonotype was seen many times. This chain uses TRBV29-1 with TRBJ1-1; D call uncertain. The CDR3 is 12 residues long. The germline V and J ends were trimmed by 3 bases and 2 bases, with 7 bases remaining between them. CDR1 and CDR2 (germline): SQVTM, ANQGSEA. The DNA of the CDR3 is TGCAGCGTTGACCCGGAAAACACTGAAGCTTTCTTT. Its protein is CSVDPENTEAFF.

V usage is TRBV7-3 and J usage is TRBJ2-2, with 9 positions matching TRBD1. Germline CDR1 and CDR2: SGHTA and FQGTGA. V shed 8 bases, J shed 6 bases, and the junction held 7 bases outside the gene matches. The CDR3 runs 14 residues. The CDR3 coding sequence is TGTGCCAGCGGAAGGACAGGGGACTCCGGGGAGCTGTTTTTT. Encoded protein: CASGRTGDSGELFF.

This sequence joins TRBV6-8 and TRBJ2-4, with a tentative D call TRBD1 (6 bases). The V and J ends lost 6 bases and 0 bases respectively, with 12 bases between them. Germline loops: CDR1 MNHGY, CDR2 SAAAGT. The CDR3 loop spans 15 amino acids. The CDR3 loop reads CASRRQVLAKNIQYF. In nucleotides, the CDR3 is TGTGCCAGCAGGAGACAGGTTTTAGCCAAAAACATTCAGTACTTC.

This sequence joins TRBV2 and TRBJ1-1; a possible D gene is TRBD1 (6 bases). The length of the CDR3 is 13 residues. Germline V gene data show CDR1 as SNHLY and CDR2 as FYNNEI. CDR3: CAHGGPLNTEAFF. The CDR3 nucleotides are TGTGCTCATGGGGGGCCCCTGAACACTGAAGCTTTCTTT.

V gene TRBV11-2 combines with J gene TRBJ2-5, with TRBD1 as a possible D gene (6 bases). The germline V and J ends were trimmed by 5 bases and 5 bases, with 12 bases remaining between them. The CDR3 has 13 residues. Germline loops: CDR1 SGHAT, CDR2 FQNNGV. Here the CDR3 reads CASSLYGQETQYF. The CDR3 region has the DNA TGTGCCAGCAGCCTCTATGGACAGGAGACCCAGTACTTC.